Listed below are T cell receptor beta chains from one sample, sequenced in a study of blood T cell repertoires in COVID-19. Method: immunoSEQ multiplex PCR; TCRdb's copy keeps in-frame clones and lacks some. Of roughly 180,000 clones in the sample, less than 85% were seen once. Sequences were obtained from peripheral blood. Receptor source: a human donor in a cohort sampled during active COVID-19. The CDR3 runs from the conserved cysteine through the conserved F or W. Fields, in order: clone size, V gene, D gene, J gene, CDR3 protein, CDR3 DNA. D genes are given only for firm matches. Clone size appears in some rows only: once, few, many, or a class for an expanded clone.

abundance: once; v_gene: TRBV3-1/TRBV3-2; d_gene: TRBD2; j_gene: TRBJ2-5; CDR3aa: CASSQALAGGRQETQYF; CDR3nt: TGTGCCAGCAGCCAAGCGCTAGCGGGGGGGCGGCAAGAGACCCAGTACTTC
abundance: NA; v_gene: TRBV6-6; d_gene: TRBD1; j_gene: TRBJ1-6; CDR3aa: CASRRVQGGSPLHF; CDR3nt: TGTGCCAGCCGGAGGGTACAGGGGGGATCACCCCTCCACTTT
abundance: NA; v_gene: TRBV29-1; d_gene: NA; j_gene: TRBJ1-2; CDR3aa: CSVEDPSANYGYTF; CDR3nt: TGCAGCGTTGAAGATCCGTCAGCTAACTATGGCTACACCTTC
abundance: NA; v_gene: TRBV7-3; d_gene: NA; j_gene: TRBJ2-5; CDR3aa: CASSLSSGETQYF; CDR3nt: TGTGCCAGCAGCTTGTCATCGGGAGAGACCCAGTACTTC
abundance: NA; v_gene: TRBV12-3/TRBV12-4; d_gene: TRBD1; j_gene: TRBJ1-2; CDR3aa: CASGQQGAWGYTF; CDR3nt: TGTGCCAGCGGACAACAGGGGGCGTGGGGCTACACCTTC
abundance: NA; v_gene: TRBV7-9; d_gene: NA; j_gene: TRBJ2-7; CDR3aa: CASSSQGRYEQYF; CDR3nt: TGTGCCAGCAGTTCACAGGGGAGGTACGAGCAGTACTTC
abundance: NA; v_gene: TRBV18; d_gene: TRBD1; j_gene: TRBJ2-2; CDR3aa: CASSQRDSRTGELFF; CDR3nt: TGTGCCAGCTCACAACGGGACAGCCGCACCGGGGAGCTGTTTTTT
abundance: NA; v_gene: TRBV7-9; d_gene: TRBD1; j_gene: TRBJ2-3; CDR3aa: CASSPSGTGRYF; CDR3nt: TGTGCCAGCAGCCCATCCGGGACAGGGCGGTATTTT
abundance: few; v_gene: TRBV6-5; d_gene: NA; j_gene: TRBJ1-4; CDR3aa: CASRTGKSANEKLFF; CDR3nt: TGTGCCAGCCGTACAGGGAAGTCCGCTAATGAAAAACTGTTTTTT
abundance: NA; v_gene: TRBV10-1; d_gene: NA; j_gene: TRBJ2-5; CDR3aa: CASSEGVVPEGETQYF; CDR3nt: TGCGCCAGCAGTGAGGGGGTCGTCCCCGAGGGAGAGACCCAGTACTTC
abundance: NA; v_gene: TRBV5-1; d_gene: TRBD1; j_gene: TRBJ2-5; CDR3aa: CASSVSGTGEETQYF; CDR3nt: TGCGCCAGCAGCGTATCCGGGACAGGGGAAGAGACCCAGTACTTC
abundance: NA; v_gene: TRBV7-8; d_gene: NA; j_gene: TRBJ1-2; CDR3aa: CASSLDRQTPLDF; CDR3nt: TGTGCCAGCAGCTTGGATAGACAGACCCCGTTGGATTTC
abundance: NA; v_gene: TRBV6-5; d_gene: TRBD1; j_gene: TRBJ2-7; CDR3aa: CASSYSGQGDYEQYF; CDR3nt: TGTGCCAGCAGTTACTCGGGACAGGGGGACTACGAGCAGTACTTC
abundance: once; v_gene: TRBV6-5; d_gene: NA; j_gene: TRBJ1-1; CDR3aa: CASSYASLNPNTEAFF; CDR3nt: TGTGCCAGCAGTTACGCGAGCCTAAACCCGAACACTGAAGCTTTCTTT
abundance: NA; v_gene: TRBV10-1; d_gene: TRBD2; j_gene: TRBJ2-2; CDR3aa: CASSGNSGARAGELFF; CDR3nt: TGCGCCAGCAGTGGAAATAGCGGGGCACGGGCCGGGGAGCTGTTTTTT
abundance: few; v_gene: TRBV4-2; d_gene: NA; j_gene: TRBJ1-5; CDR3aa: CASSQDNVGGLGLGPQHF; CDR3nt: TGTGCCAGCAGCCAAGATAATGTCGGGGGGTTGGGTCTGGGGCCCCAGCATTTT
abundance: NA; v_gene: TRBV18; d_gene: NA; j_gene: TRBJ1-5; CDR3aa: CASSPMQDQPQHF; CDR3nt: TGTGCCAGCTCACCGATGCAGGATCAGCCCCAGCATTTT
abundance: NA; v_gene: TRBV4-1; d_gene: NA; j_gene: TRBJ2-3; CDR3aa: CASSQPGNTDTQYF; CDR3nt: TGCGCCAGCAGCCAGCCAGGGAATACAGATACGCAGTATTTT
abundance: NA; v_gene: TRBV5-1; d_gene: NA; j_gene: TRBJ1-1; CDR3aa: CASSLRGNTEAFF; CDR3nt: TGCGCCAGCAGCTTGCGCGGAAACACTGAAGCTTTCTTT
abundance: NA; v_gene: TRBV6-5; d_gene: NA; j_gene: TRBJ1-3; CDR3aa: CASSSQASGNTIYF; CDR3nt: TGTGCCAGCAGTTCTCAAGCTTCTGGAAACACCATATATTTT
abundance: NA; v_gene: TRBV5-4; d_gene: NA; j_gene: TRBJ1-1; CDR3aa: CASSREQVAEAFF; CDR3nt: TGTGCCAGCAGCCGGGAGCAGGTCGCTGAAGCTTTCTTT
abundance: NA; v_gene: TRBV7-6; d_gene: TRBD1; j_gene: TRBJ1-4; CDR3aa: CASSPGQELGEKLFF; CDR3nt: TGTGCCAGCAGCCCCGGACAGGAACTGGGCGAAAAACTGTTTTTT
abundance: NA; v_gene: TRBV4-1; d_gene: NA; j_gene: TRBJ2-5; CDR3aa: CASSQERDGLALFLVRTQYF; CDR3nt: TGCGCCAGCAGCCAAGAACGGGACGGGCTAGCGCTTTTTCTCGTAAGGACCCAGTACTTC
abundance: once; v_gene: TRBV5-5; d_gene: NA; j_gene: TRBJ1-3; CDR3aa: CASSLILGSSGNTIYF; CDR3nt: TGTGCCAGCAGCTTGATTTTGGGGAGCTCTGGAAACACCATATATTTT
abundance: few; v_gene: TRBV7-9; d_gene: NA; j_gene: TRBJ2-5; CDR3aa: CASSFQDLGYETQYF; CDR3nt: TGTGCCAGCAGCTTTCAAGACCTCGGGTACGAGACCCAGTACTTC
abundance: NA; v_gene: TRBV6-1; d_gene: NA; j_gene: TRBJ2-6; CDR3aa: CASSERPAGSLSGANVLTF; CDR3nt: TGTGCCAGCAGTGAAAGGCCGGCAGGGTCCCTCTCTGGGGCCAACGTCCTGACTTTC
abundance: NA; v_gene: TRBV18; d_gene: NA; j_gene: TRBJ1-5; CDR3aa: CASSPGQVNQPQHF; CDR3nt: TGTGCCAGCTCACCCGGTCAGGTCAATCAGCCCCAGCATTTT
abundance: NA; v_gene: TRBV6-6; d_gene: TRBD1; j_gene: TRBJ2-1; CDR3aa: CASRDRGPDGGNEQFF; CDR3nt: TGTGCCAGCAGGGACAGGGGTCCGGACGGAGGCAATGAGCAGTTCTTC
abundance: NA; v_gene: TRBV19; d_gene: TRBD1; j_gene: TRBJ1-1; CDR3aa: CASTLEGAEAFF; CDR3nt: TGTGCCAGTACCCTAGAGGGGGCGGAAGCTTTCTTT
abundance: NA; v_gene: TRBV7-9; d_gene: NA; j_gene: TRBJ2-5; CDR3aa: CASSPSFPGHQKETQYF; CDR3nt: TGTGCCAGCAGCCCCTCCTTCCCGGGACACCAAAAAGAGACCCAGTACTTC
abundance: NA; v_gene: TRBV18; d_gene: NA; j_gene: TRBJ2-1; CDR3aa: CASSPRSDNEQFF; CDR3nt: TGTGCCAGCTCACCACGATCAGATAATGAGCAGTTCTTC
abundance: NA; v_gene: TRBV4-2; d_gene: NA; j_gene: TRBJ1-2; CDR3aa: CASSQDPGGDYGYTF; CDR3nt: TGTGCCAGCAGCCAAGATCCGGGGGGCGACTATGGCTACACCTTC
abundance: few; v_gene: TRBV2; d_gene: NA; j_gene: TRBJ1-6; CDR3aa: CASTPRGNSPLHF; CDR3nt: TGTGCCAGCACCCCAAGGGGAAATTCACCCCTCCACTTT
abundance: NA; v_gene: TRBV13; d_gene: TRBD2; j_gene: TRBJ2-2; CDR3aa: CASSFATSGESNTGELFF; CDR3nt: TGTGCCAGCAGCTTTGCTACTAGCGGGGAATCGAACACCGGGGAGCTGTTTTTT
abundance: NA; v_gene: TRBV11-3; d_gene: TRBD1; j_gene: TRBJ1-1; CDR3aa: CASSLDLDRENEAFF; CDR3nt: TGTGCCAGCAGCTTAGACCTTGACAGGGAAAATGAAGCTTTCTTT
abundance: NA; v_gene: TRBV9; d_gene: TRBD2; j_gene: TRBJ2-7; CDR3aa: CASSVSAGSSYEQYF; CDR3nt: TGTGCCAGCAGCGTTTCAGCGGGATCCTCCTACGAGCAGTACTTC
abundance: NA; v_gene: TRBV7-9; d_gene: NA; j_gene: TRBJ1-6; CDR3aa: CASSLATGQDRSPLHF; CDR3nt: TGTGCCAGCAGCTTAGCGACGGGACAAGACCGCTCACCCCTCCACTTT
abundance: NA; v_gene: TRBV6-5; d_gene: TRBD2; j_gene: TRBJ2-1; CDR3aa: CASSYTGTSGSDEQFF; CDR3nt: TGTGCCAGCAGTTACACCGGGACTAGCGGGTCTGATGAGCAGTTCTTC
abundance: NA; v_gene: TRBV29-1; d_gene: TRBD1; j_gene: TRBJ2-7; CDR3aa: CSVVEGDRSSYEQYF; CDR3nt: TGCAGCGTTGTAGAGGGGGACAGGAGCTCCTACGAGCAGTACTTC
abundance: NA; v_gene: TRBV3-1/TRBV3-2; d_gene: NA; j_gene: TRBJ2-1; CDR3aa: CASSQDRLPVFNEQFF; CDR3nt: TGTGCCAGCAGCCAAGATCGACTCCCGGTCTTCAATGAGCAGTTCTTC
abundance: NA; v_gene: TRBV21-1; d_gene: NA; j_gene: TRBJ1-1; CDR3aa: CASSGRDNTEAFF; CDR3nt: TGTGCCAGCAGCGGTAGAGATAACACTGAAGCTTTCTTT
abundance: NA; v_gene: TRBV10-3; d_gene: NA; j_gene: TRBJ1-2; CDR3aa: CAIRGLEGNYGYTF; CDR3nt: TGTGCCATCAGAGGGTTAGAGGGTAACTATGGCTACACCTTC
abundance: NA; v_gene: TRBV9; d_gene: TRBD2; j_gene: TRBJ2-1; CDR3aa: CASTASGGSYNEQFF; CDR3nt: TGTGCCAGCACCGCATCGGGGGGCTCCTACAATGAGCAGTTCTTC
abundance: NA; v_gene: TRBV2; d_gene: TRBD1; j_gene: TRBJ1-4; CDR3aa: CASSAGTENEKLFF; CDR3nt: TGTGCCAGCAGTGCCGGGACAGAAAATGAAAAACTGTTTTTT
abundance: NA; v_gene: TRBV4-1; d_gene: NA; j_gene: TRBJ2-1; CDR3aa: CASSQEGSGGNEQFF; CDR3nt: TGCGCCAGCAGCCAAGAGGGCTCCGGGGGCAATGAGCAGTTCTTC
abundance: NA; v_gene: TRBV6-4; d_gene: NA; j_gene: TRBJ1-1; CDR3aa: CASSDRRGTEAFF; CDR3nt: TGTGCCAGCAGTGATCGCAGAGGCACTGAAGCTTTCTTT